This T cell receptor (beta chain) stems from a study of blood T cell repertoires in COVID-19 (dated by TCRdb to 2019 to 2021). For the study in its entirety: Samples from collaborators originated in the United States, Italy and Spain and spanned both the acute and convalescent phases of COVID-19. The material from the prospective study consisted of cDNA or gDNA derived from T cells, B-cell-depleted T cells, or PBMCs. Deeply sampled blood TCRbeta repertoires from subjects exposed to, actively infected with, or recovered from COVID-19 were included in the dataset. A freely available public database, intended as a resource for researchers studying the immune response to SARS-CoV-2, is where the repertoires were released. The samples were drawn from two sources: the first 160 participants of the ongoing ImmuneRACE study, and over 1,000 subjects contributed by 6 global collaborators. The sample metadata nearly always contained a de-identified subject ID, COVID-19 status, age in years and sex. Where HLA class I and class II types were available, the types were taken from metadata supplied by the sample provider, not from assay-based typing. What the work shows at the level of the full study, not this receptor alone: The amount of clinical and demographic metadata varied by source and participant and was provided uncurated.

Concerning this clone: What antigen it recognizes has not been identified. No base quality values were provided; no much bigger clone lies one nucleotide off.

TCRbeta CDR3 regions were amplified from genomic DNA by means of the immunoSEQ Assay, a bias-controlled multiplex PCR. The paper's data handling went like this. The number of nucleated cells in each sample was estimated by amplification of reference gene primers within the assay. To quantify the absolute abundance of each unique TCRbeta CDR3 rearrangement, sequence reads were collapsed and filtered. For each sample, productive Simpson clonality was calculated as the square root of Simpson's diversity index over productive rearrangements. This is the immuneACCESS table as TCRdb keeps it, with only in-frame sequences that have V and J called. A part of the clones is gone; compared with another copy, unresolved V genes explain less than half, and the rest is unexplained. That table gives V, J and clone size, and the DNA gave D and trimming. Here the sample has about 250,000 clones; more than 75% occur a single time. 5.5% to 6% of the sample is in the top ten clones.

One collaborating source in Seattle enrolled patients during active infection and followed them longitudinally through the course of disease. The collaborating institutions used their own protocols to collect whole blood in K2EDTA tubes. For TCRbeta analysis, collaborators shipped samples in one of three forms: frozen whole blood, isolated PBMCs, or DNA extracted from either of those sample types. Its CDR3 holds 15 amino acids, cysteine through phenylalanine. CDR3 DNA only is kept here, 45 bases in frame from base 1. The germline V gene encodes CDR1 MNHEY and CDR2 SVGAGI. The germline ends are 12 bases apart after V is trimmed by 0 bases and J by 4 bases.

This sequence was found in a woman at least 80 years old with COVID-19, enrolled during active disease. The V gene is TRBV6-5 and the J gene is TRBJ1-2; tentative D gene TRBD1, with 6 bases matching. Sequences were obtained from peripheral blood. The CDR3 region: CASSYSTGWSYGYTF. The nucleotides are TGTGCCAGCAGTTACTCTACAGGGTGGTCCTATGGCTACACCTTC.